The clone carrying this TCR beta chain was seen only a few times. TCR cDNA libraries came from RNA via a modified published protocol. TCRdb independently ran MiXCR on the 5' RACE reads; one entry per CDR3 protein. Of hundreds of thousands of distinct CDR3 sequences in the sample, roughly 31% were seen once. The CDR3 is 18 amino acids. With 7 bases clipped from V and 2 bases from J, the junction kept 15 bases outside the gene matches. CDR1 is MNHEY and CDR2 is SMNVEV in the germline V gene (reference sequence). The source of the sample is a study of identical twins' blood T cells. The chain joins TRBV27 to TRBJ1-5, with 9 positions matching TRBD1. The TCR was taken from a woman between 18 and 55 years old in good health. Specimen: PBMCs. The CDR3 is CASNPGTGFGGGNQPQHF. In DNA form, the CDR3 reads TGTGCCAGCAACCCCGGGACAGGGTTTGGAGGAGGCAATCAGCCCCAGCATTTT.